Listed below are T cell receptor beta chains from one sample, sequenced in a study of identical twins. TCRdb independently ran MiXCR on the 5' RACE reads; one entry per CDR3 protein. The sample comprises approximately 220,000 distinct CDR3 sequences, about 7.5% of which are singletons, and less than 2.5% rests with the top ten. A further study also used this sample, focusing on yellow fever vaccine responses in identical twins.

The sample comprised memory (CD45RO+) T cells sorted from blood. The receptors were sampled from a woman aged 18-29 years in good health. The CDR3 runs from the conserved cysteine through the conserved F or W. Fields, in order: CDR3 protein, CDR3 DNA, V gene, D gene, clone size, J gene. D genes are given only for firm matches. Expanded clones get a size class; other rows say once, few or many, or leave the size out.

cdr3_aa: CASRQGQGRQLFF
cdr3_nt: TGTGCCAGCAGACAGGGACAGGGGCGTCAGCTGTTTTTT
v_call: TRBV12-3/TRBV12-4
d_call: TRBD1
clone_size: many
j_call: TRBJ2-2

cdr3_aa: CASTAGGRTDTQYF
cdr3_nt: TGTGCCAGCACGGCCGGGGGACGCACAGATACGCAGTATTTT
v_call: TRBV5-5
d_call: NA
clone_size: NA
j_call: TRBJ2-3

cdr3_aa: CASSYNAGGSETQYF
cdr3_nt: TGTGCCAGCAGTTACAACGCGGGGGGATCAGAGACCCAGTACTTC
v_call: TRBV6-5
d_call: TRBD2
clone_size: many
j_call: TRBJ2-5

cdr3_aa: CASSLGGGGKDTQYF
cdr3_nt: TGCGCCAGCAGCTTGGGAGGAGGGGGCAAAGATACGCAGTATTTT
v_call: TRBV5-1
d_call: NA
clone_size: many
j_call: TRBJ2-3

cdr3_aa: CASSLDSPGIAGELFF
cdr3_nt: TGCGCCAGCAGCTTGGACTCCCCGGGGATTGCCGGGGAGCTGTTTTTT
v_call: TRBV5-1
d_call: NA
clone_size: NA
j_call: TRBJ2-2

cdr3_aa: CASGKQGNTEAFF
cdr3_nt: TGTGCCAGCGGGAAACAGGGGAACACTGAAGCTTTCTTT
v_call: TRBV7-9
d_call: NA
clone_size: many
j_call: TRBJ1-1

cdr3_aa: CASSPSGGPYNEQFF
cdr3_nt: TGTGCCAGCAGCCCATCGGGGGGACCTTACAATGAGCAGTTCTTC
v_call: TRBV3-1
d_call: TRBD2
clone_size: many
j_call: TRBJ2-1

cdr3_aa: CASSRRGQGNSPLHF
cdr3_nt: TGTGCCAGCAGTCGCCGAGGACAGGGTAATTCACCCCTCCACTTT
v_call: TRBV6-1
d_call: TRBD1
clone_size: few
j_call: TRBJ1-6

cdr3_aa: CASSPNSGAPTGELFF
cdr3_nt: TGTGCCAGCAGCCCAAACTCAGGGGCACCCACCGGGGAGCTGTTTTTT
v_call: TRBV7-2
d_call: NA
clone_size: NA
j_call: TRBJ2-2

cdr3_aa: CASSLDRWGPAPETQYF
cdr3_nt: TGTGCCAGCAGTTTAGATCGGTGGGGCCCGGCCCCAGAGACCCAGTACTTC
v_call: TRBV12-3/TRBV12-4
d_call: NA
clone_size: many
j_call: TRBJ2-5

cdr3_aa: CASSPLTGWNTEAFF
cdr3_nt: TGTGCCAGCAGCCCATTGACAGGGTGGAACACTGAAGCTTTCTTT
v_call: TRBV4-2
d_call: TRBD1
clone_size: many
j_call: TRBJ1-1

cdr3_aa: CSVGQGLGQPQHF
cdr3_nt: TGCAGCGTTGGACAGGGGCTAGGGCAGCCCCAGCATTTT
v_call: TRBV29-1
d_call: TRBD1
clone_size: NA
j_call: TRBJ1-5

cdr3_aa: CASSLVVSAGGRDTGELFF
cdr3_nt: TGCGCCAGCAGCTTGGTTGTGTCAGCGGGAGGGCGAGACACCGGGGAGCTGTTTTTT
v_call: TRBV5-1
d_call: TRBD2
clone_size: NA
j_call: TRBJ2-2

cdr3_aa: CASSQDGDRDQPQHF
cdr3_nt: TGCGCCAGCAGCCAAGATGGTGACAGGGACCAGCCCCAGCATTTT
v_call: TRBV4-1
d_call: TRBD1
clone_size: many
j_call: TRBJ1-5

cdr3_aa: CASSLVRGAGIGDEQFF
cdr3_nt: TGTGCCAGCAGCTTAGTCCGGGGCGCAGGGATAGGGGATGAGCAGTTCTTC
v_call: TRBV7-9
d_call: NA
clone_size: few
j_call: TRBJ2-1

cdr3_aa: CASSPAAQGMTYNSPLHF
cdr3_nt: TGTGCCAGCTCACCAGCAGCACAGGGGATGACTTATAATTCACCCCTCCACTTT
v_call: TRBV18
d_call: TRBD1
clone_size: NA
j_call: TRBJ1-6

cdr3_aa: CASSLELAYEQYF
cdr3_nt: TGTGCCAGCAGCTTAGAACTAGCATACGAGCAGTACTTC
v_call: TRBV7-2
d_call: NA
clone_size: many
j_call: TRBJ2-7

cdr3_aa: CASSLTSDSSYEQYF
cdr3_nt: TGTGCCAGCAGCTTAACGTCCGACAGCTCCTACGAGCAGTACTTC
v_call: TRBV7-3
d_call: NA
clone_size: NA
j_call: TRBJ2-7

cdr3_aa: CASRLGLAGAIGELFF
cdr3_nt: TGTGCCAGCAGACTGGGACTAGCGGGAGCCATCGGGGAGCTGTTTTTT
v_call: TRBV6-1
d_call: TRBD2
clone_size: once
j_call: TRBJ2-2

cdr3_aa: CASSPQGLDEQFF
cdr3_nt: TGTGCCAGCTCGCCCCAGGGGTTGGATGAGCAGTTCTTC
v_call: TRBV18
d_call: NA
clone_size: few
j_call: TRBJ2-1

cdr3_aa: CASSVLRGSPLHF
cdr3_nt: TGTGCCAGCTCCGTCCTGCGGGGCTCACCCCTCCACTTT
v_call: TRBV12-3/TRBV12-4
d_call: NA
clone_size: many
j_call: TRBJ1-6

cdr3_aa: CASSSWDRVNTEAFF
cdr3_nt: TGTGCCAGCAGTTCTTGGGACAGGGTGAACACTGAAGCTTTCTTT
v_call: TRBV6-2/TRBV6-3
d_call: TRBD1
clone_size: many
j_call: TRBJ1-1

cdr3_aa: CASGLAASYEQYF
cdr3_nt: TGTGCCAGCGGACTAGCGGCATCCTACGAGCAGTACTTC
v_call: TRBV6-1
d_call: TRBD2
clone_size: NA
j_call: TRBJ2-7

cdr3_aa: CATSRAGDLEQYF
cdr3_nt: TGTGCCACCAGCAGAGCAGGGGATTTGGAGCAGTACTTC
v_call: TRBV15
d_call: NA
clone_size: NA
j_call: TRBJ2-7

cdr3_aa: CSAIPSRRGGPQHF
cdr3_nt: TGCAGTGCTATTCCCTCGAGGAGGGGGGGACCCCAGCATTTT
v_call: TRBV20-1
d_call: NA
clone_size: many
j_call: TRBJ1-5

cdr3_aa: CASSLPPLLAKNIQYF
cdr3_nt: TGTGCCAGCAGTTTACCCCCCCTACTAGCCAAAAACATTCAGTACTTC
v_call: TRBV12-3/TRBV12-4
d_call: NA
clone_size: many
j_call: TRBJ2-4

cdr3_aa: CSVVSPPFYNEQFF
cdr3_nt: TGCAGCGTTGTTTCCCCACCTTTTTACAATGAGCAGTTCTTC
v_call: TRBV29-1
d_call: NA
clone_size: many
j_call: TRBJ2-1

cdr3_aa: CASSDKGGGVGTGELFF
cdr3_nt: TGTGCCAGCAGCGACAAGGGAGGAGGGGTTGGGACCGGGGAGCTGTTTTTT
v_call: TRBV3-1
d_call: NA
clone_size: NA
j_call: TRBJ2-2

cdr3_aa: CASSLEVNEQFF
cdr3_nt: TGTGCCAGCAGCTTAGAGGTCAATGAGCAGTTCTTC
v_call: TRBV7-9
d_call: NA
clone_size: many
j_call: TRBJ2-1

cdr3_aa: CATSETGASDEQYF
cdr3_nt: TGTGCCACCAGTGAGACAGGGGCGTCCGACGAGCAGTACTTC
v_call: TRBV24-1
d_call: TRBD1
clone_size: few
j_call: TRBJ2-7

cdr3_aa: CASSSPGTVNQPQHF
cdr3_nt: TGTGCCAGCAGTTCCCCCGGGACAGTCAATCAGCCCCAGCATTTT
v_call: TRBV28
d_call: TRBD1
clone_size: NA
j_call: TRBJ1-5

cdr3_aa: CASGRIDGVEQFF
cdr3_nt: TGTGCTAGTGGTCGAATTGACGGGGTTGAGCAGTTCTTC
v_call: TRBV12-5
d_call: NA
clone_size: NA
j_call: TRBJ2-1

cdr3_aa: CASSDQGFYGYTF
cdr3_nt: TGTGCCAGCAGCGACCAGGGATTCTATGGCTACACCTTC
v_call: TRBV25-1
d_call: NA
clone_size: NA
j_call: TRBJ1-2

cdr3_aa: CASSFLASTGELFF
cdr3_nt: TGTGCCAGCAGTTTCCTAGCGAGCACCGGGGAGCTGTTTTTT
v_call: TRBV12-3/TRBV12-4
d_call: NA
clone_size: many
j_call: TRBJ2-2

cdr3_aa: CAIRPRDYNEQFF
cdr3_nt: TGTGCCATCAGGCCCCGGGACTACAATGAGCAGTTCTTC
v_call: TRBV10-3
d_call: NA
clone_size: few
j_call: TRBJ2-1

cdr3_aa: CAWTLASGNIQYF
cdr3_nt: TGTGCCTGGACGCTAGCTAGTGGAAACATTCAGTACTTC
v_call: TRBV30
d_call: NA
clone_size: NA
j_call: TRBJ2-4

cdr3_aa: CAISESREYNEQFF
cdr3_nt: TGTGCCATCAGTGAGTCGAGAGAGTACAATGAGCAGTTCTTC
v_call: TRBV10-3
d_call: NA
clone_size: many
j_call: TRBJ2-1

cdr3_aa: CASSLSEGGAQYF
cdr3_nt: TGTGCCAGCAGTTTAAGCGAGGGGGGGGCCCAGTACTTC
v_call: TRBV28
d_call: NA
clone_size: many
j_call: TRBJ2-5

cdr3_aa: CASSQLAGGSYNEQFF
cdr3_nt: TGTGCCAGCAGCCAACTAGCGGGAGGATCGTACAATGAGCAGTTCTTC
v_call: TRBV14
d_call: TRBD2
clone_size: many
j_call: TRBJ2-1

cdr3_aa: CASSPTQTYEAFF
cdr3_nt: TGTGCCAGCAGCCCGACCCAGACTTATGAAGCTTTCTTT
v_call: TRBV4-2
d_call: NA
clone_size: few
j_call: TRBJ1-1

cdr3_aa: CASSPTSGYTYEQYF
cdr3_nt: TGCGCCAGCAGCCCTACTAGCGGTTATACCTACGAGCAGTACTTC
v_call: TRBV5-1
d_call: TRBD2
clone_size: NA
j_call: TRBJ2-7

cdr3_aa: CASSRGREETQYF
cdr3_nt: TGTGCCAGCAGCCGCGGGCGGGAAGAGACCCAGTACTTC
v_call: TRBV7-3
d_call: NA
clone_size: NA
j_call: TRBJ2-5